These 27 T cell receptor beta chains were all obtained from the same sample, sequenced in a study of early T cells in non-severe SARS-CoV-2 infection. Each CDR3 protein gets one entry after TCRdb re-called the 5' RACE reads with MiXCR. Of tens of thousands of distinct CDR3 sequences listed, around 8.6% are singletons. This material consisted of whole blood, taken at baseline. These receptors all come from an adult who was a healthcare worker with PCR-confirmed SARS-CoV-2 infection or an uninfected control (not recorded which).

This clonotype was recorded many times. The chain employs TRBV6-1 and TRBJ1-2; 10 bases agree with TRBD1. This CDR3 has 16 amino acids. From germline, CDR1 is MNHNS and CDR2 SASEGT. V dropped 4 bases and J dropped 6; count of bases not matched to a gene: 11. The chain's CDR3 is CASSVRTGGQRNGYTF. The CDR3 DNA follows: TGTGCCAGCAGTGTGAGGACAGGGGGTCAAAGGAATGGCTACACCTTC.

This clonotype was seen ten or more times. The CDR3 protein is CSVETGTSTYEQYF. CDR3 coding DNA: TGCAGCGTAGAGACCGGGACAAGTACCTACGAGCAGTACTTC. The chain combines TRBV29-1 with TRBJ2-7; D is possibly TRBD1 (6 bases). Deletions cut 6 bases from V and 2 bases from J, with 17 bases between. The CDR3 has 14 residues. CDR1 is SQVTM, CDR2 ANQGSEA, per germline.

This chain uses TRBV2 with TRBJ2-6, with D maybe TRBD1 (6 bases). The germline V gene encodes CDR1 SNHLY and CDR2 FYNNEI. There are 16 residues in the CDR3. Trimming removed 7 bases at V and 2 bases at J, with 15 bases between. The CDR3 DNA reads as TGTGCCAGCACAGCACAGGGATATACTGGGGCCAACGTCCTGACTTTC. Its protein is CASTAQGYTGANVLTF.

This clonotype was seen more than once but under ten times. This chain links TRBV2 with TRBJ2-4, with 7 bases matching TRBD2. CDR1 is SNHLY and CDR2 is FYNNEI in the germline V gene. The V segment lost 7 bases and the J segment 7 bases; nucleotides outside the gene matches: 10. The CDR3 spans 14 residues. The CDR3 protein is CASTGQGGVNIQYF. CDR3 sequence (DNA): TGTGCCAGCACGGGGCAGGGAGGGGTGAACATTCAGTACTTC.

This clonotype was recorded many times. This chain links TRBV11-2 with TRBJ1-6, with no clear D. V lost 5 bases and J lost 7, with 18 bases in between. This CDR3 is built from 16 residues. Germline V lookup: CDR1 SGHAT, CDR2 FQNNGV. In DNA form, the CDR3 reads TGTGCCAGCAGCCCGTCGGACGGAAGGTTAAATTCACCCCTCCACTTT. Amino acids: CASSPSDGRLNSPLHF.

The CDR3 protein is CASRLAHFNLGAFF. As DNA, the CDR3 is TGTGCAAGTCGCTTAGCGCACTTCAATCTCGGAGCTTTCTTT. The V call is TRBV12-2, the J call TRBJ1-1. TRBV12-2 is a pseudogene. The CDR3 is made up of 14 amino acids.

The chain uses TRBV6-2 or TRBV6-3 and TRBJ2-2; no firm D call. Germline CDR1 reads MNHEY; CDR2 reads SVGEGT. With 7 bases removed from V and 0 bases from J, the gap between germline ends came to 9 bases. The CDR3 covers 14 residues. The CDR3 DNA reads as TGTGCCAGCAACGACCGGGCGAACACCGGGGAGCTGTTTTTT. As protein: CASNDRANTGELFF.

CDR3 in DNA: TGTGCCAGCAGTGTAATAACAGGGGCAAACACTGAAGCTTTCTTT. Its protein product is CASSVITGANTEAFF. The chain joins TRBV6-1 to TRBJ1-1; 7 bases map to TRBD1. This CDR3 is 15 amino acids long. Losses at the gene ends were 4 bases for V and 2 bases for J; bases not matched to a gene: 7. The V gene's germline CDR1 is MNHNS and CDR2 SASEGT.

This CDR3 reads CAWRGLAGGPGEQFF. CDR3 DNA sequence: TGTGCCTGGAGAGGACTAGCGGGGGGGCCCGGAGAGCAGTTCTTC. The chain combines TRBV30 with TRBJ2-1, with TRBD2 matching over 15 bases. Germline lookup yields CDR1 GTSNPN and CDR2 SVGIG (reference sequence). The CDR3 spans 15 residues. J gave up 10 bases and V 3 bases, and 7 bases lay outside the gene matches.

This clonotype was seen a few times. In nucleotides, the CDR3 is TGTGCCAGCAGTGGTGAGGGTTGGGCTGAGCAGTTCTTC. Translated, it gives CASSGEGWAEQFF. The rearrangement links TRBV2 to TRBJ2-1; a weak D match, TRBD2 (5 bases). The CDR3 spans 13 residues. Germline values: CDR1 SNHLY, CDR2 FYNNEI. The V end lost 4 bases, the J end lost 9 bases, and 13 bases lay between the germline ends. Filled out from reference TRBV2 and TRBJ2-1, the complete variable domain reads EPEVTQTPSHQVTQMGQEVILRCVPISNHLYFYWYRQILGQKVEFLVSFYNNEISEKSEIFDDQFSVERPDGSNFTLKIRSTKLEDSAMYFCASSGEGWAEQFFGPGTRLTVL.

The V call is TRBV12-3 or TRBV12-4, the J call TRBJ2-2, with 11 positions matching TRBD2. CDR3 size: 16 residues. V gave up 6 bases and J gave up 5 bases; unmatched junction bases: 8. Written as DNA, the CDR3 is TGTGCCAGCAGCTCCACTAGCGGGAGAAGTACCGGGGAGCTGTTTTTT. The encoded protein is CASSSTSGRSTGELFF.

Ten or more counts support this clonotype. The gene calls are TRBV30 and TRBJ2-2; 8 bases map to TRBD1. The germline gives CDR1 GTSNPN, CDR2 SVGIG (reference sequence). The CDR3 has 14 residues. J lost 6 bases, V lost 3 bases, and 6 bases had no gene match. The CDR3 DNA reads TGTGCCTGGAGGCAGGGGGCCGGGGCCGGGGAGCTGTTTTTT. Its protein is CAWRQGAGAGELFF.

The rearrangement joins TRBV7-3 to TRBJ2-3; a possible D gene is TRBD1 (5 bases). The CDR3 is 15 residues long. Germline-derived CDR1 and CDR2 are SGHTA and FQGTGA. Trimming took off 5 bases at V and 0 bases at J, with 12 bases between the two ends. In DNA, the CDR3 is TGTGCCAGCAGCCCCGACAGACCTAGCACAGATACGCAGTATTTT. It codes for CASSPDRPSTDTQYF.

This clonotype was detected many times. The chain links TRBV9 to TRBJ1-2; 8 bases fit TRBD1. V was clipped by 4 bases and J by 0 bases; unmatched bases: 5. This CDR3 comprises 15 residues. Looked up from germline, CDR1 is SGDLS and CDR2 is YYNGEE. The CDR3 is CASSPLDRANYGYTF. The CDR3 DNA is TGTGCCAGCAGCCCTCTGGACAGGGCTAACTATGGCTACACCTTC.

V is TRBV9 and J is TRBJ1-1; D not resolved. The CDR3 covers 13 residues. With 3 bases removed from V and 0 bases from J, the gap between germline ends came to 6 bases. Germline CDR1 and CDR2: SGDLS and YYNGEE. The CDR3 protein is CASSAELNTEAFF. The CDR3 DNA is TGTGCCAGCAGCGCCGAATTGAACACTGAAGCTTTCTTT.

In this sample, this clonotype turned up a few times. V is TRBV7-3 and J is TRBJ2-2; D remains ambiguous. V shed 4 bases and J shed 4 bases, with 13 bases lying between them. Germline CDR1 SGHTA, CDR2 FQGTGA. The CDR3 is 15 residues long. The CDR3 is CASSSNGPTTGELFF. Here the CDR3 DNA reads TGTGCCAGCAGCTCAAACGGTCCAACCACCGGGGAGCTGTTTTTT.

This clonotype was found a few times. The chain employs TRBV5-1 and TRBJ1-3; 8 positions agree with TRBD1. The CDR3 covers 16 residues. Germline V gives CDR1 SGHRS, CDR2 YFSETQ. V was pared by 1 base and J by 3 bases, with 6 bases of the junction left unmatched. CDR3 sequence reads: CASSLSSGGNGNTIYF. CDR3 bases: TGCGCCAGCAGCTTGTCGTCAGGGGGCAATGGAAACACCATATATTTT.

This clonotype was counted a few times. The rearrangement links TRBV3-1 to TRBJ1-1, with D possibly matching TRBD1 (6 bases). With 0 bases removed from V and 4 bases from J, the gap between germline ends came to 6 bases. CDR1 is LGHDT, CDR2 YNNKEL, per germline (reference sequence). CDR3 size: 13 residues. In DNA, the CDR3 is TGTGCCAGCAGCCAAGAAGGGGGCACTGAAGCTTTCTTT. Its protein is CASSQEGGTEAFF.

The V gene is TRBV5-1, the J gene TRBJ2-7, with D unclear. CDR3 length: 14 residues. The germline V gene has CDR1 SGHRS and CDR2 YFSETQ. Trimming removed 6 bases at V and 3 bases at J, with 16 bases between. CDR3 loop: CASTQPGGIYEQYF. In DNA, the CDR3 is TGCGCCAGCACCCAACCAGGCGGAATCTACGAGCAGTACTTC.

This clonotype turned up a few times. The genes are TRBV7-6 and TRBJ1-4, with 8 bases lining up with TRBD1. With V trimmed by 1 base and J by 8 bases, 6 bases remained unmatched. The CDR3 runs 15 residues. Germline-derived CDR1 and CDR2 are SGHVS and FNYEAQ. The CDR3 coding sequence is TGTGCCAGCAGCTTAGGAGGCAGGGGGCGGGAAAAACTGTTTTTT. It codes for CASSLGGRGREKLFF.

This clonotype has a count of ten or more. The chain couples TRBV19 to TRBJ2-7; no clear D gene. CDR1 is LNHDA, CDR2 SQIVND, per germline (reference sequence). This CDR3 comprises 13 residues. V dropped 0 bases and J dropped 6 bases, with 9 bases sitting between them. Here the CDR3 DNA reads TGTGCCAGTAGTATAGATCGGCGTGGCGAGCAGTACTTC. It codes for CASSIDRRGEQYF.

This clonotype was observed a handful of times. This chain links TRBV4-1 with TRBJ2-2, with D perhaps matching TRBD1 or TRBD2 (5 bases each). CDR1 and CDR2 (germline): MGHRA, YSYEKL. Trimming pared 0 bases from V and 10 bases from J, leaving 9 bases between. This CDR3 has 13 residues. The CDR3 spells CASSQDGGEELFF. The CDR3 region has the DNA TGCGCCAGCAGCCAAGATGGGGGTGAGGAGCTGTTTTTT.

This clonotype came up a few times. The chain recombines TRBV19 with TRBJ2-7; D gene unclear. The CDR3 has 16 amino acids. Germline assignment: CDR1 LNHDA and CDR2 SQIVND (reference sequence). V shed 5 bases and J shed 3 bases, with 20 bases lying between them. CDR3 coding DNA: TGTGCCAGTAGTCCCTCCGGTAGGACGGGTAACTACGAGCAGTACTTC. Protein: CASSPSGRTGNYEQYF.

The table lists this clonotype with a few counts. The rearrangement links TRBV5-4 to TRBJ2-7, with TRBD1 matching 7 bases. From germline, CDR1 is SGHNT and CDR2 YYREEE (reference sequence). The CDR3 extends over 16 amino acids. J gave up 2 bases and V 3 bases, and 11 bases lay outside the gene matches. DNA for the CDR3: TGTGCCAGCAGCTCGGATGGACAGGACTGGACCTACGAGCAGTACTTC. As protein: CASSSDGQDWTYEQYF.

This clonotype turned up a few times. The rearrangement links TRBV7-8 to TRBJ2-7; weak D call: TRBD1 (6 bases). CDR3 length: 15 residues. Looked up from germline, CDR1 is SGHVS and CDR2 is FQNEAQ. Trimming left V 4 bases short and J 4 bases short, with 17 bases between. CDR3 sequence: CASSSFTGSPYEQYF. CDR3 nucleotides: TGTGCCAGCAGCTCTTTTACAGGGTCCCCGTACGAGCAGTACTTC.

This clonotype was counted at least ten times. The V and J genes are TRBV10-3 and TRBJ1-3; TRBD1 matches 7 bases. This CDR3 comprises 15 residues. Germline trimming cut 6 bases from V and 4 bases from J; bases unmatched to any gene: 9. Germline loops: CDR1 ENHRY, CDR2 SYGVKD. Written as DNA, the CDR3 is TGTGCCATCAGGGAACAGGGGTTACTAGGAAACACCATATATTTT. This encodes CAIREQGLLGNTIYF.

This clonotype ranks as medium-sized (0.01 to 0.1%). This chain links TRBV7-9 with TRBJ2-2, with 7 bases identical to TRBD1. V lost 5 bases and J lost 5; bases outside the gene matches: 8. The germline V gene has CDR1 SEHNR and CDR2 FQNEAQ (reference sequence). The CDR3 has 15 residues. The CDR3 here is CASSPPTGFTGELFF. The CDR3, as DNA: TGTGCCAGCAGCCCCCCGACAGGGTTTACCGGGGAGCTGTTTTTT.